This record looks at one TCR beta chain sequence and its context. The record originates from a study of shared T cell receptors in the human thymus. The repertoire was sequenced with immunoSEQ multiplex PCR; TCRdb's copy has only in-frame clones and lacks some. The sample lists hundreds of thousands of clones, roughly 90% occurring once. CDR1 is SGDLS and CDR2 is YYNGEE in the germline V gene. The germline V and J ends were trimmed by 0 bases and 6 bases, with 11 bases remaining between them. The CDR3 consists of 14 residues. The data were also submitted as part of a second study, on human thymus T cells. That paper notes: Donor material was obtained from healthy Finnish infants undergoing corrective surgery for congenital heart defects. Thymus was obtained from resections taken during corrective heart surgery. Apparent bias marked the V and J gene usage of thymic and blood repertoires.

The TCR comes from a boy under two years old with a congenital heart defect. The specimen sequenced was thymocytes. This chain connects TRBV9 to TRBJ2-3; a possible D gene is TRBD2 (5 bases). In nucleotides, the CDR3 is TGTGCCAGCAGCGTAGTCGCGAGGGAGGATACGCAGTATTTT. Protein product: CASSVVAREDTQYF.